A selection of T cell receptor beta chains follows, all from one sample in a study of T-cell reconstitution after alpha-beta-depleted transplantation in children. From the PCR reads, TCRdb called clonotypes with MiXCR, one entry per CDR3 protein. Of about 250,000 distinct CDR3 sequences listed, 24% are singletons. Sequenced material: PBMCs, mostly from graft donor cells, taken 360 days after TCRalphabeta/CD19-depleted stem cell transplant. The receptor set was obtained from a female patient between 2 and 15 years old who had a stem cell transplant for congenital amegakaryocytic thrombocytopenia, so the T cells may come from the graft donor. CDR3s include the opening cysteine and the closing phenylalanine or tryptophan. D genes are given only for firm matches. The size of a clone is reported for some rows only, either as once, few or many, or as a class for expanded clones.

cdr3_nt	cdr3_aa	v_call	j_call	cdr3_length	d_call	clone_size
TGTGCCTGGAGTGTACGAGGGCGCAATGAGCAGTTCTTC	CAWSVRGRNEQFF	TRBV30	TRBJ2-1	13	.	few
TGTGCCAGCAGCAGAGATCTAGCTAACTATGGCTACACCTTC	CASSRDLANYGYTF	TRBV7-8	TRBJ1-2	14	.	.
TGCAGTGCCCCTGACAGGCCGAGGTGGGGCTACACCTTC	CSAPDRPRWGYTF	TRBV20-1	TRBJ1-2	13	.	.
TGTGCCAGCAGCTTAGATGGGGGGCTCAGCCAGCCCCAGCATTTT	CASSLDGGLSQPQHF	TRBV11-3	TRBJ1-5	15	.	few
TGTGCCAGCAATACGGGACAAATTTACAATGAGCAGTTCTTC	CASNTGQIYNEQFF	TRBV6-1	TRBJ2-1	14	.	.
TGTGCCAGCAGTTCGGCCCGAGGCCTAGCGGGGGCGGATGAGCAGTTCTTC	CASSSARGLAGADEQFF	TRBV12-3/TRBV12-4	TRBJ2-1	17	TRBD2	.
TGCAGTGCTACCATCGGGACAGTGTCCTACGAGCAGTACTTC	CSATIGTVSYEQYF	TRBV20-1	TRBJ2-7	14	TRBD1	.
TGTGCCAGCAGCAAGAGACAGAACACTGAAGCTTTCTTT	CASSKRQNTEAFF	TRBV27	TRBJ1-1	13	.	few
TGTGCCAGCAGCGTAGGTGGAGGGGGGGAGACCCAGTACTTC	CASSVGGGGETQYF	TRBV9	TRBJ2-5	14	.	few
TGTGCCAGCAGCTACATGACAGGGGACACTGAAGCTTTCTTT	CASSYMTGDTEAFF	TRBV2	TRBJ1-1	14	TRBD1	.
TGCGCCAGCAGCTTACCCAGTCGGGACCCAGGAGGGGTTGAGCAGTTCTTC	CASSLPSRDPGGVEQFF	TRBV5-1	TRBJ2-1	17	.	few
TGTGCCAGCAGTTTAATAGCGGTCACAGATACGCAGTATTTT	CASSLIAVTDTQYF	TRBV12-3/TRBV12-4	TRBJ2-3	14	.	.
TGTGCCAGCAGCCAGACTAGCGGTTACTACAATGAGCAGTTCTTC	CASSQTSGYYNEQFF	TRBV6-1	TRBJ2-1	15	TRBD2	many
TGCAGTGCGGCAACTAGTTATGAGCAGTTCTTC	CSAATSYEQFF	TRBV20-1	TRBJ2-1	11	.	.
TGTGCCAGCAGTATAGCGGGAGGGGACACAGATACGCAGTATTTT	CASSIAGGDTDTQYF	TRBV12-3/TRBV12-4	TRBJ2-3	15	TRBD2	many
TGCAGTGCAAACACACAAAACACTGAAGCTTTCTTT	CSANTQNTEAFF	TRBV20-1	TRBJ1-1	12	.	.
TGTGCCAGCACCCAGGGGGCCACTCAGCCCCAGCATTTT	CASTQGATQPQHF	TRBV12-3/TRBV12-4	TRBJ1-5	13	TRBD1	.
TGTGCCAGCAGCGCCGGGACACTAGCGGGAGCTTTTGAGACCCAGTACTTC	CASSAGTLAGAFETQYF	TRBV9	TRBJ2-5	17	TRBD2	many
TGCAGCGTTCATACTAGAAGTGCTGAGCAGTTCTTC	CSVHTRSAEQFF	TRBV29-1	TRBJ2-1	12	.	many
TGTGCCAGCAGCGGGGGACTAGCGGGAGCCCATGAGCAGTTCTTC	CASSGGLAGAHEQFF	TRBV5-5	TRBJ2-1	15	TRBD2	.
TGTGCCAGCAGCCGCCGGGAACGGCTCTACGAGCAGTACTTC	CASSRRERLYEQYF	TRBV3-1	TRBJ2-7	14	.	few
TGTGCCAGCACCCCACTCGGGCCCCCCGACAACTCCTACGAGCAGTACTTC	CASTPLGPPDNSYEQYF	TRBV6-1	TRBJ2-7	17	.	few
TGTGCCAGCAGTTTCCCCCCTATTCAAGATACGCAGTATTTT	CASSFPPIQDTQYF	TRBV12-3/TRBV12-4	TRBJ2-3	14	.	.
TGCGCCAGCAGCCAAGAAGCACCAGGGAGCACAGATACGCAGTATTTT	CASSQEAPGSTDTQYF	TRBV4-1	TRBJ2-3	16	.	.
TGTGCCAGCAGTTATCGGCAGTCGAACACTGAAGCTTTCTTT	CASSYRQSNTEAFF	TRBV6-5	TRBJ1-1	14	.	few
TGTGCCAGCAGTACGGGACAGGGGGTCGGGGAGCTGTTTTTT	CASSTGQGVGELFF	TRBV6-5	TRBJ2-2	14	TRBD1	many
TGCAGTGCTAGAGATGGTAGCGGGCTGGAAGAAAAACTGTTTTTT	CSARDGSGLEEKLFF	TRBV20-1	TRBJ1-4	15	.	.
TGTGCCAGCAGCGATCGAGAGGTAGCGGGGGTAAACATTCAGTACTTC	CASSDREVAGVNIQYF	TRBV7-2	TRBJ2-4	16	TRBD2	few
TGCAGCGTTGAAGATGCCGCGGGAGGCCCCTCCTACACAGATACGCAGTATTTT	CSVEDAAGGPSYTDTQYF	TRBV29-1	TRBJ2-3	18	TRBD2	many
TGTGCCACCAGTGATGGCGCTGTGCGGGAGTTCTCAGATACGCAGTATTTT	CATSDGAVREFSDTQYF	TRBV24-1	TRBJ2-3	17	TRBD2	few
TGCGCCAGCAGCTGGAACAGGGACAATGAGCAGTTCTTC	CASSWNRDNEQFF	TRBV5-1	TRBJ2-1	13	.	many
TGTGCCAGCAGATCCGGGACTAGCGCTGATACGCAGTATTTT	CASRSGTSADTQYF	TRBV27	TRBJ2-3	14	TRBD2	few
TGTGCCAGGAGGGAGACTCCCAATGAGCAGTTCTTC	CARRETPNEQFF	TRBV2	TRBJ2-1	12	.	.
TGTGCCACCAGCAGAGGGGGTGGCGAAACAGATACGCAGTATTTT	CATSRGGGETDTQYF	TRBV15	TRBJ2-3	15	.	few
TGTGCCAGCACCAACGACAGGGAGGACCTTAATTCACCCCTCCACTTT	CASTNDREDLNSPLHF	TRBV28	TRBJ1-6	16	TRBD1	.
TGCGCCAGCAGCAGCCGGGACAGTAGGCCCTACGAGCAGTACTTC	CASSSRDSRPYEQYF	TRBV5-1	TRBJ2-7	15	TRBD1	.
TGTGCCAGCAGCGTAGCCTTGGGACTAGCGGGAGTGGGCCATGAGCAGTTCTTC	CASSVALGLAGVGHEQFF	TRBV9	TRBJ2-1	18	TRBD2	few
TGTGCCAGCAGTTTAGTTACGGACAGCTATGGCTACACCTTC	CASSLVTDSYGYTF	TRBV12-3/TRBV12-4	TRBJ1-2	14	.	.
TGTGCCAGCAGTTTATTTGCCCCCACAGATACGCAGTATTTT	CASSLFAPTDTQYF	TRBV27	TRBJ2-3	14	.	.
TGTGCCAGCAGCTCCAGACCCAAATACAATGAGCAGTTCTTC	CASSSRPKYNEQFF	TRBV7-9	TRBJ2-1	14	.	.
TGCAGTGCTAGAGCCTGGGAGGAGCAGTTCTTC	CSARAWEEQFF	TRBV20-1	TRBJ2-1	11	.	.
TGTGCCAGCCGGGCCGAGTACCAAGAGACCCAGTACTTC	CASRAEYQETQYF	TRBV28	TRBJ2-5	13	.	.
TGCGCCAGCAGCAACCAGGGAGATCAGCCCCAGCATTTT	CASSNQGDQPQHF	TRBV4-1	TRBJ1-5	13	.	once
TGCGCCAGCAGCCAAGAACTTCCCCCCGGGGCTTACACCACCGGGGAGCTGTTTTTT	CASSQELPPGAYTTGELFF	TRBV4-1	TRBJ2-2	19	.	.
TGTGCCGGCAGTTTAAAAAACACAGATACGCAGTATTTT	CAGSLKNTDTQYF	TRBV12-3/TRBV12-4	TRBJ2-3	13	.	few
TGTGCCAGCCTCAGGCGGGGGGCTGGGGAGACCCAGTACTTC	CASLRRGAGETQYF	TRBV12-3/TRBV12-4	TRBJ2-5	14	TRBD2	few
TGTGCCAGCACTCCAGAGAGGGCACCTTCCTACGAGCAGTACTTC	CASTPERAPSYEQYF	TRBV12-3/TRBV12-4	TRBJ2-7	15	.	few
TGCGCCAGCAGCCCCTCTAGCGGGTTGAAGGTTAAGCAGTTCTTC	CASSPSSGLKVKQFF	TRBV5-1	TRBJ2-1	15	TRBD2	few
TGCAGTGCTTTCGCTCGGGCTAGGAAAAAGGACAATGAGCAGTTCTTC	CSAFARARKKDNEQFF	TRBV20-1	TRBJ2-1	16	.	.
TGTGCCAGCAGCTTAGGAGGGCCGCTCACCGGGGAGCTGTTTTTT	CASSLGGPLTGELFF	TRBV5-6	TRBJ2-2	15	.	.
TGCAGTGCTTTCCAGGGTAGGGATGGCTACACCTTC	CSAFQGRDGYTF	TRBV20-1	TRBJ1-2	12	.	few
TGTGCCAGCAGCGTTTGGGAGACAGGGGAAGCTTTCTTT	CASSVWETGEAFF	TRBV9	TRBJ1-1	13	TRBD1	few
TGTGCCACCAGGGGACAGTCCCAAGAGACCCAGTACTTC	CATRGQSQETQYF	TRBV24-1	TRBJ2-5	13	TRBD1	few
TGTGCCAGCAGTAAAGGGACCCCTCATGAGCAGTTCTTC	CASSKGTPHEQFF	TRBV12-3/TRBV12-4	TRBJ2-1	13	.	many